This T cell receptor beta chain appears in the sequencing data of a study of blood T cell repertoires in COVID-19. Germline V gene data show CDR1 as SGHVS and CDR2 as FQNEAQ. This CDR3 is 15 amino acids long. With regard to this clone: One end of the junction does not line up with germline, which may come from a read error.

Authors' methods: For nucleated cells, counts were estimated from reference gene primer amplification. This table comes from immunoSEQ multiplex PCR, and its TCRdb copy is limited to in-frame clones, with some not included. V and J calls and clone size come straight from that table; D and trimming were deduced from the DNA. This table holds over 200,000 clones, roughly 86% found once. The sequence was obtained from a man aged 35-49 years who had recovered from COVID-19. Sequencing input: peripheral blood. This sequence joins TRBV7-8 and TRBJ2-1; the match to TRBD2 covers 12 bases. The CDR3 sequence is CASSLAGGKNNEQFF. The CDR3 DNA reads TGTGCCAGCAGCCTAGCGGGAGGGAAAAACAATGAGCAGTTCTTC.